Shown below are 26 T cell receptor beta chains from a single sample sequenced in a study of T cell responses to AZD1222 COVID-19 vaccine. Clones were sequenced by immunoSEQ multiplex PCR, and TCRdb holds only the in-frame ones, with some missing. Counted here are about 140,000 clones, approximately 91% occurring once; the ten biggest clones make up approximately 5.4%. This specimen was peripheral blood, taken 28 days after the second dose of the MenACWY control vaccine. These receptors were collected from an adult who received the MenACWY meningococcal vaccine as a control.

The rearrangement joins TRBV10-3 to TRBJ1-4; 9 positions agree with TRBD1. Looked up from germline, CDR1 is ENHRY and CDR2 is SYGVKD. J lost 8 bases, V lost 1 base, and 8 bases had no gene match. The CDR3 loop spans 16 amino acids. This CDR3 is CAISEFSGQGNEKLFF. In DNA, the CDR3 is TGTGCCATCAGTGAGTTTTCGGGACAGGGTAACGAAAAACTGTTTTTT.

This clone was counted a single time. The chain uses TRBV5-1 and TRBJ2-2; D is possibly TRBD1 (5 bases). Between the trimmed V and J ends, which lost 0 bases and 3 bases, there was a span of 6 bases. Germline V gives CDR1 SGHRS, CDR2 YFSETQ. The CDR3 extends over 14 amino acids. The CDR3 bases are TGCGCCAGCAGCTTGGCAGGGCACACCGGGGAGCTGTTTTTT. Its translation: CASSLAGHTGELFF.

The chain recombines TRBV6-5 with TRBJ1-2; D is unresolved. The V and J ends lost 6 bases and 0 bases respectively, with 8 bases between them. There are 13 residues in the CDR3. Germline-derived CDR1 and CDR2 are MNHEY and SVGAGI. CDR3 loop: CASRISPNYGYTF. The DNA for the CDR3 is TGTGCCAGCAGGATCTCTCCTAACTATGGCTACACCTTC.

For this clone: Germline is not matched at one junction end, which may reflect a read error. The rearrangement links TRBV7-7 to TRBJ2-1; 11 positions agree with TRBD1. The CDR3 has 15 amino acids. The germline CDR1 and CDR2 sequences are SSHAT and FNYEAQ (reference sequence). CDR3 nucleotide sequence: TGTGCTAGCAGTTACGGACAGGGGGCTCTCCATGAGCAGTTCTTC. It codes for CASSYGQGALHEQFF.

The rearrangement links TRBV6-5 to TRBJ1-1; 7 nucleotides agree with TRBD1. With 5 bases clipped from V and 0 bases from J, the junction kept 3 bases outside the gene matches. CDR1 is MNHEY, CDR2 SVGAGI, per germline. CDR3 length: 14 residues. CDR3 sequence: CASSRQGLNTEAFF. CDR3 bases: TGTGCCAGCAGTAGACAGGGACTGAACACTGAAGCTTTCTTT.

This clone was seen a single time. V is TRBV4-3 and J is TRBJ2-7, with TRBD1 matching over 9 bases. This CDR3 spans 16 amino acids. Germline loops: CDR1 LGHNA, CDR2 YSLEER. V shed 1 base, J shed 4 bases, and the junction held 8 bases outside the gene matches. The CDR3 bases are TGCGCCAGCAGCCAAGGTTCGGGACAGGGTGGTTACGAGCAGTACTTC. Encoded protein: CASSQGSGQGGYEQYF.

V is TRBV5-1 and J is TRBJ1-1; weak D call: TRBD1 (6 bases). V was shortened by 4 bases and J by 4 bases, with 20 bases between the two germline ends. Germline V lookup: CDR1 SGHRS, CDR2 YFSETQ. The CDR3 length is 16 residues. The CDR3 sequence is CASSGTFGRGGTEAFF. The CDR3 DNA follows: TGCGCCAGCAGCGGGACTTTCGGCAGGGGTGGCACTGAAGCTTTCTTT.

The genes are TRBV7-3 and TRBJ2-3; either TRBD1 or TRBD2 may supply D (6 bases each). Germline CDR1 SGHTA, CDR2 FQGTGA. The CDR3 extends over 15 amino acids. V lost 1 base and J 3 bases, leaving 11 bases between the germline ends. Written as DNA, the CDR3 is TGTGCCAGCAGCTTAATGGGGGGCATAACAGATACGCAGTATTTT. This gives the protein CASSLMGGITDTQYF.

This clone showed up just a few times. The rearrangement uses TRBV11-3 and TRBJ1-5; D remains unclear. The CDR3 is 13 residues long. Looked up from germline, CDR1 is SGHNT and CDR2 is YENEEA. Trimming took off 1 base at V and 7 bases at J, with 8 bases between the two ends. The CDR3 region is CASSLAGGQPQHF. The CDR3, as DNA: TGTGCCAGCAGCTTAGCCGGCGGCCAGCCCCAGCATTTT.

This clone has only a few counts. The chain carries TRBV6-2 or TRBV6-3 and TRBJ1-1, with no clear D. The CDR3 has 12 amino acids. The germline V and J ends were trimmed by 3 bases and 7 bases, with 9 bases remaining between them. Germline assignment: CDR1 MNHEY and CDR2 SVGEGT. Here the CDR3 reads CASSYKGFEAFF. The CDR3 DNA reads as TGTGCCAGCAGTTATAAGGGATTTGAAGCTTTCTTT.

This clone has only one observation. The V and J genes are TRBV7-3 and TRBJ2-5; 8 bases line up with TRBD2. V gave up 5 bases and J gave up 5 bases; unmatched junction bases: 7. The CDR3 runs 14 residues. Germline V lookup: CDR1 SGHTA, CDR2 FQGTGA. The CDR3 DNA reads as TGTGCCAGCAGCCCCGCCGGGACTAGGGAGACCCAGTACTTC. It is translated as CASSPAGTRETQYF. The full variable domain, its missing parts supplied by reference TRBV7-3 and TRBJ2-5, is GAGVSQTPSNKVTEKGKYVELRCDPISGHTALYWYRQSLGQGPEFLIYFQGTGAADDSGLPNDRFFAVRPEGSVSTLKIQRTERGDSAVYLCASSPAGTRETQYFGPGTRLLVL.

This clone was detected once. V gene TRBV11-3 combines with J gene TRBJ2-1; 8 bases are a match to TRBD1. Germline CDR1 SGHNT, CDR2 YENEEA. This CDR3 is 16 amino acids long. The J segment lost 8 bases and the V segment lost 1 base, leaving 10 bases of the junction unmatched. As DNA, the CDR3 is TGTGCCAGCAGCTTAGGTCGGGACAGGTCACTTGATGAGCAGTTCTTC. The encoded protein is CASSLGRDRSLDEQFF.

This clone was recorded only once. The chain is built from TRBV6-1 and TRBJ1-1, with D unresolved. Germline V gene sequence: CDR1 MNHNS, CDR2 SASEGT. The CDR3 extends over 15 amino acids. V was shortened by 2 bases and J by 2 bases, with 12 bases between the two germline ends. DNA for the CDR3: TGTGCCAGCAGTGAAAGGAGGACGCCCAACACTGAAGCTTTCTTT. Translation: CASSERRTPNTEAFF.

The V call is TRBV4-3, the J call TRBJ2-3, with D perhaps assigned TRBD1 or TRBD2 (5 bases each). Deletions cut 4 bases from V and 2 bases from J, with 7 bases between. CDR3 length equals 13 residues. CDR1 and CDR2 (germline): LGHNA, YSLEER. The CDR3 sequence: CASSLGVTDTQYF. The CDR3 DNA reads TGCGCCAGCAGCCTGGGGGTCACAGATACGCAGTATTTT.

This clone came up once. The chain combines TRBV7-3 with TRBJ2-4; D tentatively reads TRBD1 or TRBD2 (5 bases each). Germline CDR1 reads SGHTA; CDR2 reads FQGTGA. The CDR3 has 16 amino acids. Trimming shortened V by 5 bases and J by 2 bases, and 16 bases separated the two germline ends. The CDR3 coding sequence is TGTGCCAGCAGCCCTCTGTTTGGGGGTTCCAAAAACATTCAGTACTTC. Translating gives CASSPLFGGSKNIQYF.

This rearrangement joins TRBV3-1 (or the pseudogene TRBV3-2) to TRBJ2-1; D uncertain. CDR1 is LGHDT and CDR2 is YNNKEL in the germline V gene (reference sequence). V was cut by 4 bases and J by 4 bases, with 11 bases left in between. This CDR3 contains 14 residues. CDR3 DNA sequence: TGTGCCAGCAGCCCTAGAAATTGGTACAATGAGCAGTTCTTC. Translating gives CASSPRNWYNEQFF.

The rearrangement uses TRBV4-1 and TRBJ1-1; D unresolved. V was cut by 4 bases and J by 2 bases, with 8 bases left in between. From germline, CDR1 is MGHRA and CDR2 YSYEKL. The CDR3 spans 13 residues. CDR3 sequence: CASSPGLNTEAFF. CDR3 nucleotides: TGCGCCAGCAGCCCAGGTCTCAACACTGAAGCTTTCTTT.

This chain links TRBV19 with TRBJ1-5; D is ambiguous. Trimming stripped 5 bases from V and 10 bases from J, with 12 bases between. Germline CDR1 and CDR2: LNHDA and SQIVND (reference sequence). This CDR3 has 12 amino acids. CDR3 region: CASSAFPPPQHF. The CDR3 DNA reads as TGTGCCAGTAGTGCCTTTCCCCCTCCCCAGCATTTT.

The chain links TRBV14 to TRBJ1-2; 7 nucleotides agree with TRBD1. J gave up 8 bases and V 0 bases, and 9 bases lay outside the gene matches. The germline gives CDR1 SGHDN, CDR2 FVKESK. This CDR3 is 15 amino acids long. In nucleotides, the CDR3 is TGTGCCAGCAGCCAAGATAAGAGGACAGGCTGGGGCTACACCTTC. As protein: CASSQDKRTGWGYTF.

This rearrangement joins TRBV19 to TRBJ1-5; tentative D call: TRBD1 (6 bases). In germline, CDR1 is LNHDA, CDR2 SQIVND (reference sequence). The CDR3 runs to 18 residues. V was cut by 0 bases and J by 0 bases, with 15 bases left in between. This CDR3 reads CASSIDQWTVNSNQPQHF. CDR3 nucleotides: TGTGCCAGTAGTATAGACCAGTGGACAGTTAATAGCAATCAGCCCCAGCATTTT.

V gene TRBV28 combines with J gene TRBJ1-1; D unclear. The CDR3 extends over 14 amino acids. The V and J ends lost 3 bases and 4 bases respectively, with 12 bases between them. From germline, CDR1 is MDHEN and CDR2 SYDVKM. CDR3: CASSLWGRPTEAFF. Here the CDR3 DNA reads TGTGCCAGCAGTTTGTGGGGTAGACCCACTGAAGCTTTCTTT.

J is TRBJ2-5 and V is TRBV27; the D is unclear. The CDR3 runs 13 residues. V dropped 2 bases and J dropped 4 bases, with 8 bases sitting between them. Germline loops: CDR1 MNHEY, CDR2 SMNVEV (reference sequence). The CDR3 DNA follows: TGTGCCAGCAGTTTAGGGCGAGGAGAGACCCAGTACTTC. Translating gives CASSLGRGETQYF.

V and J are TRBV16 and TRBJ1-4; D is undetermined. CDR3 size: 15 residues. Germline V gene lookup returns CDR1 KGHSY and CDR2 FQNENV. V dropped 2 bases and J dropped 5 bases, with 12 bases sitting between them. The DNA for the CDR3 is TGTGCCAGCAGCCAACAAAGGTCGGGAAATGAAAAACTGTTTTTT. Translated: CASSQQRSGNEKLFF. The variable domain in full, completed from reference TRBV16 and TRBJ1-4, reads GEEVAQTPKHLVRGEGQKAKLYCAPIKGHSYVFWYQQVLKNEFKFLISFQNENVFDETGMPKERFSAKCLPNSPCSLEIQATKLEDSAVYFCASSQQRSGNEKLFFGSGTQLSVL.

The chain recombines TRBV4-3 with TRBJ2-1; the match to TRBD2 covers 14 bases. V shed 4 bases and J 7 bases; nucleotides not matched to a gene: 3. There are 15 residues in the CDR3. The V gene's germline CDR1 is LGHNA and CDR2 YSLEER. The CDR3 DNA reads TGCGCCAGCAGCCGGAGGACTAGCGGGGGGAATGAGCAGTTCTTC. It is translated as CASSRRTSGGNEQFF.

This clone occurred once. The V gene is TRBV15, the J gene TRBJ1-1; D is perhaps TRBD1 (6 bases). Germline V CDR1 and CDR2: LNHNV, YYDKDF (reference sequence). Trimming shortened V by 5 bases and J by 1 base, and 11 bases separated the two germline ends. The CDR3 has 14 amino acids. As DNA, the CDR3 is TGTGCCACCAGCTCAGGGGCAGGGAACACTGAAGCTTTCTTT. This encodes CATSSGAGNTEAFF.

The chain couples TRBV7-2 to TRBJ1-1, with D perhaps TRBD1 (5 bases). CDR1 is SGHTA and CDR2 is FQGNSA in the germline V gene. This CDR3 comprises 14 residues. The V gene lost 1 base and the J gene lost 8 bases, with 14 bases spanning the gap. As DNA, the CDR3 is TGTGCCAGCAGCTTAGATAGGGGCTCGGCCGAAGCTTTCTTT. This sequence encodes CASSLDRGSAEAFF.